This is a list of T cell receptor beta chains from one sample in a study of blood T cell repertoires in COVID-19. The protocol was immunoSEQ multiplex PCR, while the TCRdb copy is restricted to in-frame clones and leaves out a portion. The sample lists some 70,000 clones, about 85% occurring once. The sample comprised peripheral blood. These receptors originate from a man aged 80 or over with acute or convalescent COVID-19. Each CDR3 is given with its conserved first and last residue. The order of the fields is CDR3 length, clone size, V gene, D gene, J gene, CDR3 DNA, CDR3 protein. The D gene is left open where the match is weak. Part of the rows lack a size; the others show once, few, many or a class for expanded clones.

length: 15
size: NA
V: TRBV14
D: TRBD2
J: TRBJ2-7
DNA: TGTGCCAGCAGCCTGCGGGACTACCCCCTCTACGAGCAGTACTTC
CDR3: CASSLRDYPLYEQYF

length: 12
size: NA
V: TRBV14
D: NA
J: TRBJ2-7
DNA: TGTGCCAGCAGTCGGTCGGGGATCGAGCAGTACTTC
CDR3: CASSRSGIEQYF

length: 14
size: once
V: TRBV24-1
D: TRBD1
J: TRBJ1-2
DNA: TGTGCCACCAGTGATACAGGGGGAGGAGGCGGCTACACCTTC
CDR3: CATSDTGGGGGYTF

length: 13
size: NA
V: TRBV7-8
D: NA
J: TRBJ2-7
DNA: TGTGCCAGCAGCGTTCAAGCCCTGTACGAGCAGTACTTC
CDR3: CASSVQALYEQYF

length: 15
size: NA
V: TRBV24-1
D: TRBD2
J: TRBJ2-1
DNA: TGTGCCACCTCTCCCAGTAGCGGGAGATTGAATGAGCAGTTCTTC
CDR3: CATSPSSGRLNEQFF

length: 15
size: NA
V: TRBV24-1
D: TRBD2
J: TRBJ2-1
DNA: TGTGCCACCAGTGGAGGGACTAGCGGGATTAATGAGCAGTTCTTC
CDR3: CATSGGTSGINEQFF

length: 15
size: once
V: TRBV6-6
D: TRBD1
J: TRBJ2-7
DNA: TGTGCCAGCAGTTCGGGACAGCCTGGCTCCTACGAGCAGTACTTC
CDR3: CASSSGQPGSYEQYF

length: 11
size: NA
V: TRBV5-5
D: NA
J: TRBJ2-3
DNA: TGTGCCAGCAGCTCTACAGATACGCAGTATTTT
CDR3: CASSSTDTQYF

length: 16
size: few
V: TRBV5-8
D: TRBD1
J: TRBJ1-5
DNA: TGTGCCAGCAGCTCCTGGGACAGGGGTACAGGTCAGCCCCAGCATTTT
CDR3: CASSSWDRGTGQPQHF

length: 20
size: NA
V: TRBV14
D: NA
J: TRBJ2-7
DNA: TGTGCCAGCAGCCAAGAATTTATCGCTTTTGGACGGGATTCCTCCTACGAGCAGTACTTC
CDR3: CASSQEFIAFGRDSSYEQYF

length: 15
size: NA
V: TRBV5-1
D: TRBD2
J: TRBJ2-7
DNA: TGCGCCAGCAGCCCTAGCGGGACCGGCTCCTACGAGCAGTACTTC
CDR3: CASSPSGTGSYEQYF

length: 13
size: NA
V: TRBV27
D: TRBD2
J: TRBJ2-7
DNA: TGTGCCAGCAGGCGATTGACGGGGGGTGAGCAGTACTTC
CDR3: CASRRLTGGEQYF

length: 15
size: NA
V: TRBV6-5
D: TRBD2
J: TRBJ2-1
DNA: TGTGCCAGCAGTTACGGGGGAGGGGCCTACAATGAGCAGTTCTTC
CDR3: CASSYGGGAYNEQFF

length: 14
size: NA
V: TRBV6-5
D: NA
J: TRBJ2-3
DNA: TGTGCCAGCAACGAAGGGGCCAACACAGATACGCAGTATTTT
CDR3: CASNEGANTDTQYF

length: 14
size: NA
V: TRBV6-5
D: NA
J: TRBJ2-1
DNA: TGTGCCAGCAGCAGTAGGGGGGGCCCCTATGAGCAGTTCTTC
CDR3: CASSSRGGPYEQFF

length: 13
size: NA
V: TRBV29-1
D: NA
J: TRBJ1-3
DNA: TGCAGCGTTGATGAGTCCGGTGGAAACACCATATATTTT
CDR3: CSVDESGGNTIYF

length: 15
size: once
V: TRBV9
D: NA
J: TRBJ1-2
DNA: TGTGCCAGCAGCGTAGAGCTGGGGGCAGGCTATGGCTACACCTTC
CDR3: CASSVELGAGYGYTF

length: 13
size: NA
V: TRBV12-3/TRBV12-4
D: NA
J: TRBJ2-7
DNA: TGTGCCAGCAGTTTACGAGATTCCTACGAGCAGTACTTC
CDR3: CASSLRDSYEQYF

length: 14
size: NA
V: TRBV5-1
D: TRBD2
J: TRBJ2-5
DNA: TGCGCCAGCAGGGGAGGGTCCAAGGGGGAGACCCAGTACTTC
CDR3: CASRGGSKGETQYF

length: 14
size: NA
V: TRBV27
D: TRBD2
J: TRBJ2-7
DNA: TGTGCCAGCAGTTTGGGAGGGACCCACTACGAGCAGTACTTC
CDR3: CASSLGGTHYEQYF

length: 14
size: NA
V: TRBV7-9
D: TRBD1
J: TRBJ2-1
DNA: TGTGCCAGCAGCTTTGGACAGGACTACAATGAGCAGTTCTTC
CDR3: CASSFGQDYNEQFF

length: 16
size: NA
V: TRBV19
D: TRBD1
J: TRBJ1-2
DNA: TGTGCCAGTAGTGTCGACGAGGGGGCTATAGGCTATGGCTACACCTTC
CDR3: CASSVDEGAIGYGYTF

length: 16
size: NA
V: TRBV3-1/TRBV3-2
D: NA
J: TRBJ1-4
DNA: TGTGCCAGCAGCCAAGGAGTTCGGCAGGGTGGTGAAAAACTGTTTTTT
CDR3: CASSQGVRQGGEKLFF

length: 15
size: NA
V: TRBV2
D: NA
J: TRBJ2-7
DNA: TGTGCCAGCAGTGAAGTACCGCGGCCAACCTACGAGCAGTACTTC
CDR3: CASSEVPRPTYEQYF

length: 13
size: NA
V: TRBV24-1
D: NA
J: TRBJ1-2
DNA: TGTGCCACCAGTGATTTGAGCCAGGATGGCTACACCTTC
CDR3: CATSDLSQDGYTF

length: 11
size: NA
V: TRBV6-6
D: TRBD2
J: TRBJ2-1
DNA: TGTGCCAGCAGACTAGCGGATGAGCAGTTCTTC
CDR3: CASRLADEQFF

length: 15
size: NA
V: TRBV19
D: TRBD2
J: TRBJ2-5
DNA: TGTGCCAGTAGTATACCGGGAGGGCCCCAAGAGACCCAGTACTTC
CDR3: CASSIPGGPQETQYF

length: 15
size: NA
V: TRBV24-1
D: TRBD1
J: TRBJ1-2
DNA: TGTGCCACCAGTGCCCCCGGACAGGGGATCGATGGCTACACCTTC
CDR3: CATSAPGQGIDGYTF

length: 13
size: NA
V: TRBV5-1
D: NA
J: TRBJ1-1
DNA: TGCGCCAGCAGCTTACCGGACCCGGCGGGAGCTTTCTTT
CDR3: CASSLPDPAGAFF

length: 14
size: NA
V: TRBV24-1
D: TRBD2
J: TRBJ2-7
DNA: TGTGCCACCTATTCGACTAGCGGGAGAGACGAGCAGTACTTC
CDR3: CATYSTSGRDEQYF

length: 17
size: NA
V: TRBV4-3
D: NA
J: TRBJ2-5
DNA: TGCGCCAGCAGCCGGACAGGGAGGGGGAGGTACCAAGAGACCCAGTACTTC
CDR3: CASSRTGRGRYQETQYF

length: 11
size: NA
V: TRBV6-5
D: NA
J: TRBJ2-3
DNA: TGTGCCAGCCAAACTACAGATACGCAGTATTTT
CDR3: CASQTTDTQYF

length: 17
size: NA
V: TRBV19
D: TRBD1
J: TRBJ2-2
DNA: TGTGCCAGTAGTAAACGGACAGGGGGGATCTACACCGGGGAGCTGTTTTTT
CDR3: CASSKRTGGIYTGELFF

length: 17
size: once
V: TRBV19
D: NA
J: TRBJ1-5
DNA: TGTGCCAGTAGTATAGACCCTGGGTCGACAGTCAATCAGCCCCAGCATTTT
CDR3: CASSIDPGSTVNQPQHF

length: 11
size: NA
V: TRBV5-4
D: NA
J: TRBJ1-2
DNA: TGTGCCAGCAGCCTGGATGGTCGCGCAACCTTC
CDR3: CASSLDGRATF

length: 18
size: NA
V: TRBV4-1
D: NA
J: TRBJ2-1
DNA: TGCGCCAGCAGCCAAGAGTCGTTTATGGCAGGGTTTACAAGTGAGCAGTTCTTC
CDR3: CASSQESFMAGFTSEQFF

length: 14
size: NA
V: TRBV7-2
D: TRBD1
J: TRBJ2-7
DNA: TGTGCCAGCAGCACGGGACAGGGTATCAACGAGCAGTACTTC
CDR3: CASSTGQGINEQYF

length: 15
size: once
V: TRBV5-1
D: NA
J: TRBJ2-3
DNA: TGCGCCAGCAGCTTGGGCGGCACCGGCACAGATACGCAGTATTTT
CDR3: CASSLGGTGTDTQYF

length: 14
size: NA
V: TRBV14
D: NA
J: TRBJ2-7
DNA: TGTGCCAGCAGTCTCACTGGACTCTTCTACGAGCAGTACTTC
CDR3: CASSLTGLFYEQYF

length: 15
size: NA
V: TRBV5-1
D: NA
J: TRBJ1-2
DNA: TGCGCCAGCAGCTCGGAACCGACAGCTAACTATGGCTACACCTTC
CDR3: CASSSEPTANYGYTF

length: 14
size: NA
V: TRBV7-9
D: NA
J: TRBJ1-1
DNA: TGTGCCAGCAGCCGGCTCACAGCTAACACTGAAGCTTTCTTT
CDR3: CASSRLTANTEAFF

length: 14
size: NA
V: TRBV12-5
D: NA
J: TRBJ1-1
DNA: TGTGCTAGTGGTTTAAAGGGCGGGGGCACTGAAGCTTTCTTT
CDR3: CASGLKGGGTEAFF

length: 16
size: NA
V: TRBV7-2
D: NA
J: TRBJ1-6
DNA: TGTGCCAGCAGCCCCTTCGCAGGGCCGCTGAATTCACCCCTCCACTTT
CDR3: CASSPFAGPLNSPLHF

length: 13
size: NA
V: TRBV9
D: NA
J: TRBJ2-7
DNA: TGTGCCAGCAGCGCCACTACACAGGACGAGCAGTACTTC
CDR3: CASSATTQDEQYF

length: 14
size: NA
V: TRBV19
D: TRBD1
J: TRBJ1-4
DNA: TGTGCCTCCCGACGGGACAGGGAGGGTGAAAAACTGTTTTTT
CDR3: CASRRDREGEKLFF

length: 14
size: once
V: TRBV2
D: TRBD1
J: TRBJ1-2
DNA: TGTGCCAGCAGGGAGGACAGGGCCTCATATGGCTACACCTTC
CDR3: CASREDRASYGYTF

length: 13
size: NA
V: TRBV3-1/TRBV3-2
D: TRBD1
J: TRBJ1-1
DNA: TGTGCCAGCAGCCAAGGACAGGGGTTTGAAGCTTTCTTT
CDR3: CASSQGQGFEAFF

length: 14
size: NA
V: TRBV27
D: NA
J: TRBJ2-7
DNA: TGTGCCAGCAGTTTAAAGGAGGGAGGCTACGAGCAGTACTTC
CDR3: CASSLKEGGYEQYF

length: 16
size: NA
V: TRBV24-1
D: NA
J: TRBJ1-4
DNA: TGTGCCACCAGTGACGAGGGAGCCAGGGGTTCTGAAAAACTGTTTTTT
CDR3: CATSDEGARGSEKLFF

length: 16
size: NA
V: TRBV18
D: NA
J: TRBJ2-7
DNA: TGTGCCAGCTCACCCCCGGGGTGGGCGGCCACCTACGAGCAGTACTTC
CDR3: CASSPPGWAATYEQYF

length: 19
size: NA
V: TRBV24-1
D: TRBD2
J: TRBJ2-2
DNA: TGTGCCACCAGTGGAAGAAGCGGGAGTAGAAGTCCGAACACCGGGGAGCTGTTTTTT
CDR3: CATSGRSGSRSPNTGELFF